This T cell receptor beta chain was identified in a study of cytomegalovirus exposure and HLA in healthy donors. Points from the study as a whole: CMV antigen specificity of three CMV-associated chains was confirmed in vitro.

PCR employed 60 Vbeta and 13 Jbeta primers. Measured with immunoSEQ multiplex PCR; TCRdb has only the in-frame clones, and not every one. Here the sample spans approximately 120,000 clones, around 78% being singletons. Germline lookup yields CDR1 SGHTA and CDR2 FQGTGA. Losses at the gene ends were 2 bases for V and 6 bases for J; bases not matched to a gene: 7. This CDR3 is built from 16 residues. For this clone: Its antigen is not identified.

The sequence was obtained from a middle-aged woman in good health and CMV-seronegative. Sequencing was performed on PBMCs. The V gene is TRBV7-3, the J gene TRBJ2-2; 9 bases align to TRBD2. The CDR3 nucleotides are TGTGCCAGCAGCTTAGCGGGAGGGGCAAGCCCCGGGGAGCTGTTTTTT. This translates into CASSLAGGASPGELFF.